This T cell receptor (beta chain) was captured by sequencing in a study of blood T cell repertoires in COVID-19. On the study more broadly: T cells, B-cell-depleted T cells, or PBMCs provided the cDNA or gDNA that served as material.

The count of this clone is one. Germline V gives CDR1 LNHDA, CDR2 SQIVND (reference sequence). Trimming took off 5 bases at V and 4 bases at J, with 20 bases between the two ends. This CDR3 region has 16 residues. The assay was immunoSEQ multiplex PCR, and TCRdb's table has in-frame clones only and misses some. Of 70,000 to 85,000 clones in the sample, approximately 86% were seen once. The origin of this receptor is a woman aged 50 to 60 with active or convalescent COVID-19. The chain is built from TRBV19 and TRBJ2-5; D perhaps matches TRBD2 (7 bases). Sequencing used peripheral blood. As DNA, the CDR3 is TGTGCCAGTAGTCCACTAAGAGGGGGGGCAGGAGAGACCCAGTACTTC. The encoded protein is CASSPLRGGAGETQYF.